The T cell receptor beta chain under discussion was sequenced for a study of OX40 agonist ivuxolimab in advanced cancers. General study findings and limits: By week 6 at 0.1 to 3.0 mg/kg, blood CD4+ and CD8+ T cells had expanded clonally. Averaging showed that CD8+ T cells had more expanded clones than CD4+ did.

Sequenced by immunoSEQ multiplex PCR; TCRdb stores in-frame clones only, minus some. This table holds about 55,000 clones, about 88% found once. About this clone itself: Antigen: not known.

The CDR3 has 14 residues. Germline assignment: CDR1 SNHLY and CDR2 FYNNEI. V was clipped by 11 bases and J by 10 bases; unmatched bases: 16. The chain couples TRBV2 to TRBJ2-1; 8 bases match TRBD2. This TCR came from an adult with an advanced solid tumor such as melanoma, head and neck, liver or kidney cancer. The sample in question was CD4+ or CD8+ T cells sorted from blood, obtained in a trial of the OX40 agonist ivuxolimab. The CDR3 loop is CASKSQLADSEQFF. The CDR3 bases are TGTGCCTCTAAGTCCCAACTAGCGGATTCAGAGCAGTTCTTC.